Below, 20 T cell receptor beta chains from the same sample are listed, as sequenced in a study of T cell repertoires in cytomegalovirus infection. For these receptors, no antigen is known. One entry per CDR3 protein results from TCRdb running MiXCR on the reads. The sample has about 310,000 distinct CDR3 sequences, roughly 25% seen once. The material was cultured PBMCs, obtained from culture after CMV antigen stimulation. These TCRs come from a human donor in good health (CMV status not recorded). Some clones in this sample may be carry-over from other donors' samples.

This clonotype has a handful of counts. The genes are TRBV4-1 and TRBJ2-2; D tentatively fits TRBD1 or TRBD2 (5 bases each). Germline V gene data show CDR1 as MGHRA and CDR2 as YSYEKL. V was clipped by 2 bases and J by 4 bases, with 14 bases between them. The CDR3 spans 16 residues. The CDR3 DNA sequence: TGCGCCAGCAGCCAACTCAGGGTTCGGGGCACCGGGGAGCTGTTTTTT. The encoded protein is CASSQLRVRGTGELFF.

This chain uses TRBV6-2 or TRBV6-3 with TRBJ2-3, with 8 bases aligning to TRBD1. J was trimmed by 2 bases and V by 0 bases; bases with no gene match: 13. Germline V gene sequence: CDR1 MNHEY, CDR2 SVGEGT. This CDR3 is built from 19 residues. CDR3 protein: CASSYSTGKQGANTDTQYF. For the CDR3, the DNA is TGTGCCAGCAGTTACTCAACCGGAAAGCAGGGGGCCAACACAGATACGCAGTATTTT.

In its sample, this clonotype was seen a few times. This rearrangement joins TRBV7-2 to TRBJ1-2; possibly TRBD1 for D (6 bases). Germline CDR1 SGHTA, CDR2 FQGNSA. There are 16 residues in the CDR3. The V and J ends lost 1 base and 4 bases respectively, with 16 bases between them. The CDR3 DNA sequence: TGTGCCAGCAGCTTAGACGGGGCCATAGGGGGCTATGGCTACACCTTC. Residues: CASSLDGAIGGYGYTF.

This clonotype was counted a few times. The chain joins TRBV11-2 to TRBJ2-1, with D maybe TRBD2 (6 bases). The CDR3 is 14 amino acids. CDR1 is SGHAT, CDR2 FQNNGV, per germline. Trimming shortened V by 5 bases and J by 9 bases, and 17 bases separated the two germline ends. The CDR3 here is CASSPRGYDLEQFF. CDR3 nucleotides: TGTGCCAGCAGCCCCCGGGGGTACGACCTTGAGCAGTTCTTC.

This clonotype has at least ten counts. The chain links TRBV6-5 to TRBJ1-2; D call uncertain. Trimming took 5 bases from V and 1 from J, leaving 26 bases between them. Germline V gene sequence: CDR1 MNHEY, CDR2 SVGAGI. This CDR3 region has 19 residues. The CDR3 loop reads CASSRTLFGWSSGNYGYTF. The CDR3 nucleotides read TGTGCCAGCAGTCGTACGTTGTTTGGCTGGTCGAGTGGTAACTATGGCTACACCTTC.

The chain joins TRBV6-5 to TRBJ1-1; 7 positions agree with TRBD1. V shed 0 bases, J shed 8 bases, and the junction held 9 bases outside the gene matches. From germline, CDR1 is MNHEY and CDR2 SVGAGI. The CDR3 runs 15 residues. CDR3 bases: TGTGCCAGCAGTTACTCGGCAGGGCAAGGGGGCGAAGCTTTCTTT. Translation: CASSYSAGQGGEAFF.

In this sample, this clonotype turned up a few times. The V call is TRBV20-1, the J call TRBJ2-1, with 13 nucleotides matching TRBD2. Unmatched junction bases numbered 7, after V lost 5 bases and J lost 9 bases. Germline loops: CDR1 DFQATT, CDR2 SNEGSKA (reference sequence). The CDR3 totals 14 residues. The CDR3 loop is CSARPGLAGSEQFF. Here the CDR3 DNA reads TGCAGTGCTCGTCCGGGACTAGCGGGATCTGAGCAGTTCTTC.

The CDR3 bases are TGTGCCAGCAGCTTGAAGGACCTGGGAAACATTCAGTACTTC. Protein product: CASSLKDLGNIQYF. V gene TRBV5-6 combines with J gene TRBJ2-4, with D uncertain. Trimming shortened V by 1 base and J by 6 bases, and 11 bases separated the two germline ends. Germline CDR1 and CDR2: SGHDT and YYEEEE. The CDR3 loop spans 14 amino acids.

This clonotype was observed a few times. The chain combines TRBV11-2 with TRBJ2-3; D not resolved. The CDR3 totals 13 residues. Germline CDR1 and CDR2: SGHAT and FQNNGV. V lost 2 bases, J lost 4 bases, and 7 bases lay in between. The CDR3 coding sequence is TGTGCCAGCAGCTTAAACCGTCCAGATACGCAGTATTTT. Its protein is CASSLNRPDTQYF.

This chain links TRBV4-2 with TRBJ2-5, with 13 nucleotides matching TRBD2. The germline CDR1 and CDR2 sequences are LGHNA and YNFKEQ. This CDR3 has 19 amino acids. The V and J ends lost 0 bases and 5 bases, in that order; junction bases with no gene match: 12. CDR3 amino acids: CASSQDLVTSGRRWETQYF. CDR3 sequence (DNA): TGTGCCAGCAGCCAAGATCTGGTGACTAGCGGGAGGAGGTGGGAGACCCAGTACTTC.

V usage is TRBV7-9 and J usage is TRBJ1-3, with 9 bases aligning to TRBD1. The CDR3 is 16 amino acids. CDR1 and CDR2 from the germline V gene are SEHNR and FQNEAQ (reference sequence). J was trimmed by 2 bases and V by 4 bases; bases with no gene match: 6. The CDR3 loop is CASSYTRTGAGNTIYF. In DNA, the CDR3 is TGTGCCAGCAGCTACACTCGGACAGGGGCTGGAAACACCATATATTTT.

This rearrangement joins TRBV24-1 to TRBJ1-5; D perhaps matches TRBD1 (6 bases). The V gene's germline CDR1 is KGHDR and CDR2 SFDVKD. The CDR3 contains 15 residues. Trimming left V 3 bases short and J 2 bases short, with 10 bases between. The CDR3 sequence: CATSDPRTGNQPQHF. Written as DNA, the CDR3 is TGTGCCACCAGTGATCCCAGGACAGGCAATCAGCCCCAGCATTTT.

This clonotype was observed many times. The chain employs TRBV7-2 and TRBJ1-1; no reliable D call. Germline loops: CDR1 SGHTA, CDR2 FQGNSA. The CDR3 totals 12 residues. V lost 5 bases, J lost 7 bases, and 11 bases lay in between. The CDR3 is CASSSTGFEAFF. The CDR3 DNA reads TGTGCCAGCAGCAGTACGGGTTTTGAAGCTTTCTTT.

The rearrangement uses TRBV6-2 or TRBV6-3 and TRBJ1-5; 7 nucleotides match TRBD1. The CDR3 is 14 amino acids. J lost 7 bases, V lost 6 bases, and 9 bases had no gene match. Looked up from germline, CDR1 is MNHEY and CDR2 is SVGEGT. The CDR3 is CASSPDRDGQPQHF. The CDR3 DNA sequence: TGTGCCAGCAGCCCAGACAGGGATGGACAGCCCCAGCATTTT.

This CDR3 reads CSARLYLAGEVFYNEQFF. The CDR3, as DNA: TGCAGTGCCCGACTATATTTAGCGGGAGAAGTCTTCTACAATGAGCAGTTCTTC. The chain combines TRBV20-1 with TRBJ2-1; the match to TRBD2 covers 9 bases. CDR3 size: 18 residues. Per the germline V gene, CDR1 is DFQATT and CDR2 is SNEGSKA (reference sequence). J was trimmed by 3 bases and V by 6 bases; bases with no gene match: 18.

The V gene is TRBV12-3 or TRBV12-4, the J gene TRBJ2-1; tentative D call: TRBD1 (5 bases). The ends were cut back, 6 bases at V and 0 bases at J, with 15 bases in the middle. The CDR3 covers 16 residues. The CDR3 spells CASSQGSTYSYNEQFF. For the CDR3, the DNA is TGTGCCAGCAGCCAGGGTTCGACCTACTCCTACAATGAGCAGTTCTTC.

Only a few counts were recorded for this clonotype. In nucleotides, the CDR3 is TGCGCCAGCAGCTCGGGACTAGCGGGTCTCCCCCGGCGCAATGAGCAGTTCTTC. Translating gives CASSSGLAGLPRRNEQFF. This sequence joins TRBV5-1 and TRBJ2-1; 12 nucleotides line up with TRBD2. The germline V gene encodes CDR1 SGHRS and CDR2 YFSETQ. The CDR3 has 18 residues. V shed 3 bases and J 6 bases; nucleotides not matched to a gene: 13.

At least ten counts were recorded for this clonotype. The chain is built from TRBV7-8 and TRBJ2-4; tentatively, D is TRBD2 (6 bases). The CDR3 consists of 16 residues. The V and J ends lost 0 bases and 6 bases respectively, with 15 bases between them. In germline, CDR1 is SGHVS, CDR2 FQNEAQ. CDR3 loop: CASSLAGSWRGNIQYF. The CDR3 nucleotides read TGTGCCAGCAGCTTAGCCGGGTCATGGCGGGGAAACATTCAGTACTTC.

V gene TRBV5-6 combines with J gene TRBJ2-1, with 14 bases fitting TRBD2. From germline, CDR1 is SGHDT and CDR2 YYEEEE. V gave up 4 bases and J gave up 8 bases; unmatched junction bases: 11. The CDR3 length is 17 residues. CDR3 residues: CASSLYRLAGGGHEQFF. CDR3 in DNA: TGTGCCAGCAGCCTCTATAGACTAGCGGGAGGGGGCCATGAGCAGTTCTTC.

The rearrangement links TRBV29-1 to TRBJ1-5; a possible D gene is TRBD1 (5 bases). The CDR3 is 13 residues long. The germline V gene encodes CDR1 SQVTM and CDR2 ANQGSEA. The V end was cut by 7 bases, the J end by 3 bases, with 13 bases between. The CDR3 spells CSAARGSNQPQHF. The CDR3 nucleotides are TGCAGCGCCGCCCGGGGCTCCAATCAGCCCCAGCATTTT.